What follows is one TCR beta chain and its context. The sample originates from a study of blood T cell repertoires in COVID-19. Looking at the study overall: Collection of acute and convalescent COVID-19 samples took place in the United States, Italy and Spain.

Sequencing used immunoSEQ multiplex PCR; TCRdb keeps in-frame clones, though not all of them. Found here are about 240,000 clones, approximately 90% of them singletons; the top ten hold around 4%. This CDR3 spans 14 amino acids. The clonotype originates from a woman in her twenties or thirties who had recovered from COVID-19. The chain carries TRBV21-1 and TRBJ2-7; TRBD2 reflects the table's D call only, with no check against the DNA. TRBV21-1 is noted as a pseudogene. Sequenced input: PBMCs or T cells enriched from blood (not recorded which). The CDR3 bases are TGTGCCAGCAGCAAAGGCGGGACTAGTAACGAGCAGTACTTC. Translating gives CASSKGGTSNEQYF.